The 32 T cell receptor beta chains below come from one sample, sequenced in a study of early T cells in non-severe SARS-CoV-2 infection (dated by TCRdb to the early 2020s). The library was generated by 5' RACE. TCRdb shows the sequencer as NextSeq 500. In TCRdb, the public reads were trimmed at Q25 with fastp and aligned with MiXCR, with productive beta chains retained. Each entry merges the rows of one CDR3 protein and shows their most common DNA and genes. For this sample there are about 30,000 distinct CDR3 sequences; 3.9% appear just once. 7% to 10% of the sample goes to the ten largest clones. The sequenced sample was whole blood. These receptors were collected from an adult who was a healthcare worker with PCR-confirmed SARS-CoV-2 infection or an uninfected control (not recorded which).

This clonotype was recorded many times. The chain has TRBV20-1 and TRBJ1-1, with D uncertain. With 5 bases removed from V and 0 bases from J, the gap between germline ends came to 7 bases. The CDR3 runs to 12 residues. Germline V gene lookup returns CDR1 DFQATT and CDR2 SNEGSKA (reference sequence). In nucleotides, the CDR3 is TGCAGTGCTCAACGTTTGAACACTGAAGCTTTCTTT. Amino acids: CSAQRLNTEAFF.

This clonotype was seen at least ten times. The rearrangement joins TRBV29-1 to TRBJ2-7, with D maybe TRBD2 (5 bases). Trimming took 4 bases from V and 4 from J, leaving 8 bases between them. CDR1 is SQVTM, CDR2 ANQGSEA, per germline. CDR3 size: 11 residues. CDR3 in DNA: TGCAGCGTTGGGGAGCTTTACGAGCAGTACTTC. This translates into CSVGELYEQYF.

The sample holds a few counts of this clonotype. This chain joins TRBV27 and TRBJ2-5, with a weak D call TRBD1 (6 bases). The length of the CDR3 is 16 residues. With 5 bases removed from V and 5 bases from J, the gap between germline ends came to 21 bases. Germline V gene data show CDR1 as MNHEY and CDR2 as SMNVEV (reference sequence). In DNA, the CDR3 is TGTGCCAGCAGTACCCTGACTCAGGGGTCTAGGGAGACCCAGTACTTC. It codes for CASSTLTQGSRETQYF.

This clonotype appeared many times. Written as DNA, the CDR3 is TGTGCCAGCAGTAGGACCGACTACGAGCAGTACTTC. Protein sequence: CASSRTDYEQYF. The chain combines TRBV6-6 with TRBJ2-7; D is unclear. CDR1 is MNHNY and CDR2 is SVGAGI in the germline V gene (reference sequence). CDR3 length: 12 residues. The ends were cut back, 5 bases at V and 3 bases at J, with 8 bases in the middle.

This clonotype was recorded a few times. This sequence joins TRBV24-1 and TRBJ2-2; unclear D gene. V shed 4 bases and J shed 0 bases, with 2 bases lying between them. In germline, CDR1 is KGHDR, CDR2 SFDVKD. This CDR3 is 13 amino acids long. CDR3 protein: CATSETNTGELFF. The CDR3 DNA reads TGTGCCACCAGTGAAACGAACACCGGGGAGCTGTTTTTT.

The gene calls are TRBV7-9 and TRBJ2-3; D possibly corresponds to TRBD1 (5 bases). Looked up from germline, CDR1 is SEHNR and CDR2 is FQNEAQ (reference sequence). V shed 8 bases and J shed 4 bases, with 10 bases lying between them. This CDR3 has 12 amino acids. CDR3: CASGRDADTQYF. In DNA, the CDR3 is TGTGCCAGCGGCAGGGATGCAGATACGCAGTATTTT.

This clonotype was recorded many times. The rearrangement joins TRBV4-1 to TRBJ2-1; 11 nucleotides line up with TRBD2. CDR1 and CDR2 from the germline V gene are MGHRA and YSYEKL. Trimming cost V 4 bases and J 7 bases; bases outside gene matches: 9. The length of the CDR3 is 16 residues. CDR3 nucleotides: TGCGCCAGCAGCCCACGGTTACTAGCGGGAGAAAATGAGCAGTTCTTC. This translates into CASSPRLLAGENEQFF.

The chain carries TRBV23-1 and TRBJ2-6; tentatively, D is TRBD1 (6 bases). TRBV23-1 belongs to the ORF category, with a function that is uncertain. V lost 6 bases, J lost 6 bases, and 21 bases lay in between. This CDR3 is 17 amino acids long. CDR3 sequence: CASRSTHGTREANVLTF. The CDR3 DNA is TGCGCCAGCAGGTCTACCCACGGGACACGAGAGGCCAACGTCCTGACTTTC.

This clonotype has at least ten counts. J is TRBJ2-2 and V is TRBV19, with 9 bases that match TRBD1. The germline CDR1 and CDR2 sequences are LNHDA and SQIVND (reference sequence). Trimming removed 6 bases from V and 1 base from J; junction bases left unmatched: 3. The CDR3 runs to 15 residues. DNA for the CDR3: TGTGCCAGTAGGCGGGACAGGGTGAACACCGGGGAGCTGTTTTTT. It specifies CASRRDRVNTGELFF.

The table lists this clonotype with many counts. The chain has TRBV18 and TRBJ2-5; possibly TRBD2 for D (7 bases). This CDR3 has 14 amino acids. Germline CDR1 reads KGHSH; CDR2 reads LQKENI. V lost 4 bases to trimming and J lost 2 bases, with 11 bases between them. The CDR3 sequence is CASSRGGRQETQYF. CDR3 DNA sequence: TGTGCCAGCTCACGGGGGGGCCGACAAGAGACCCAGTACTTC. The variable domain in full, completed from reference TRBV18 and TRBJ2-5, reads NAGVMQNPRHLVRRRGQEARLRCSPMKGHSHVYWYRQLPEEGLKFMVYLQKENIIDESGMPKERFSAEFPKEGPSILRIQQVVRGDSAAYFCASSRGGRQETQYFGPGTRLLVL.

In this sample, this clonotype turned up many times. The chain employs TRBV25-1 and TRBJ2-5; D unresolved. Germline loops: CDR1 MGHDK, CDR2 SYGVNS. Trimming stripped 2 bases from V and 4 bases from J, with 11 bases between. The CDR3 is made up of 14 amino acids. The CDR3 loop is CASSEEGPVETQYF. CDR3 nucleotides: TGTGCCAGCAGTGAAGAAGGCCCAGTAGAGACCCAGTACTTC.

This clonotype has ten or more counts. The chain employs TRBV5-1 and TRBJ2-5, with D unresolved. V lost 3 bases, J lost 6 bases, and 6 bases lay in between. The germline CDR1 and CDR2 sequences are SGHRS and YFSETQ. The CDR3 loop spans 11 amino acids. The CDR3 nucleotides read TGCGCCAGCAGCTCGGTACAGACCCAGTACTTC. This encodes CASSSVQTQYF.

The J gene is TRBJ2-3, the V gene TRBV2, with TRBD2 identical over 9 bases. Trimming took 6 bases from V and 0 from J; bases not matched to a gene: 4. The germline V gene has CDR1 SNHLY and CDR2 FYNNEI. The CDR3 runs to 15 residues. CDR3 region: CASRALAGSTDTQYF. The DNA for the CDR3 is TGTGCCAGCAGGGCTCTAGCGGGGAGCACAGATACGCAGTATTTT. Combining the CDR3 with reference TRBV2 and TRBJ2-3 gives the whole variable domain EPEVTQTPSHQVTQMGQEVILRCVPISNHLYFYWYRQILGQKVEFLVSFYNNEISEKSEIFDDQFSVERPDGSNFTLKIRSTKLEDSAMYFCASRALAGSTDTQYFGPGTRLTVL.

This clonotype was seen at least ten times. The J gene is TRBJ2-1, the V gene TRBV7-2, with a tentative D call TRBD1 (6 bases). The germline V and J ends were trimmed by 8 bases and 0 bases, with 14 bases remaining between them. There are 15 residues in the CDR3. Germline CDR1 is SGHTA and CDR2 is FQGNSA. The CDR3 protein is CASGQQGDSYNEQFF. The CDR3 nucleotides are TGTGCCAGCGGACAACAGGGCGACTCCTACAATGAGCAGTTCTTC. The full variable domain, rest sourced from reference TRBV7-2 and TRBJ2-1, is GAGVSQSPSNKVTEKGKDVELRCDPISGHTALYWYRQSLGQGLEFLIYFQGNSAPDKSGLPSDRFSAERTGGSVSTLTIQRTQQEDSAVYLCASGQQGDSYNEQFFGPGTRLTVL.

Ten or more counts support this clonotype. The chain uses TRBV20-1 and TRBJ2-3; either TRBD1 or TRBD2 may fit D (7 bases each). V shed 6 bases and J shed 1 base, with 14 bases lying between them. The CDR3 has 14 residues. Per the germline V gene, CDR1 is DFQATT and CDR2 is SNEGSKA (reference sequence). The CDR3 sequence is CSATGLAGTDTQYF. In nucleotides, the CDR3 is TGCAGTGCGACAGGGCTAGCGGGCACAGATACGCAGTATTTT.

This clonotype was seen ten or more times. V and J are TRBV14 and TRBJ2-1, with no clear D. The CDR3 runs 13 residues. The germline V and J ends were trimmed by 1 base and 2 bases, with 3 bases remaining between them. Germline assignment: CDR1 SGHDN and CDR2 FVKESK. In DNA form, the CDR3 reads TGTGCCAGCAGCCAAGGCCCCTACAATGAGCAGTTCTTC. Translation gives CASSQGPYNEQFF. The full variable domain, rest sourced from reference TRBV14 and TRBJ2-1, is EAGVTQFPSHSVIEKGQTVTLRCDPISGHDNLYWYRRVMGKEIKFLLHFVKESKQDESGMPNNRFLAERTGGTYSTLKVQPAELEDSGVYFCASSQGPYNEQFFGPGTRLTVL.

This clonotype was counted many times. The V call is TRBV18, the J call TRBJ1-1; possibly TRBD1 for D (6 bases). Germline lookup yields CDR1 KGHSH and CDR2 LQKENI. Trimming cost V 6 bases and J 1 base, with 9 bases left between them. This CDR3 has 13 amino acids. CDR3 region: CASSAGENTEAFF. The CDR3 DNA reads as TGTGCCAGCTCGGCAGGGGAGAACACTGAAGCTTTCTTT.

This clonotype occurred many times. The J gene is TRBJ2-2, the V gene TRBV6-6; TRBD2 matches 8 bases. The V gene's germline CDR1 is MNHNY and CDR2 SVGAGI (reference sequence). V dropped 7 bases and J dropped 5; count of bases not matched to a gene: 9. This CDR3 contains 15 residues. Written as DNA, the CDR3 is TGTGCCAGCATCCCGGGGGGGGATCGGACCGGGGAGCTGTTTTTT. Translating it yields CASIPGGDRTGELFF.

This clonotype has a count of ten or more. The chain employs TRBV20-1 and TRBJ2-2; 10 bases are shared with TRBD2. This CDR3 contains 15 residues. The germline V gene encodes CDR1 DFQATT and CDR2 SNEGSKA (reference sequence). J gave up 0 bases and V 6 bases, and 4 bases lay outside the gene matches. CDR3 loop: CSARTSGANTGELFF. CDR3 DNA sequence: TGCAGTGCGAGAACTAGCGGGGCGAACACCGGGGAGCTGTTTTTT.

As for this clonotype: A much larger clone differs from this one at a single base, so this may be a read error. The genes are TRBV7-2 and TRBJ2-3; D tentatively reads TRBD1 or TRBD2 (5 bases each). Germline loops: CDR1 SGHTA, CDR2 FQGNSA. This CDR3 is built from 15 residues. The CDR3 spells CASSLGAGTADTQCF. As DNA, the CDR3 is TGTGCCAGCAGCTTAGGAGCAGGGACGGCAGATACGCAGTGTTTT.

This clonotype was seen repeatedly, ten times or more. This rearrangement joins TRBV6-2 or TRBV6-3 to TRBJ2-7; D not certain. Germline V CDR1 and CDR2: MNHEY, SVGEGT. V lost 2 bases, J lost 0 bases, and 8 bases lay in between. CDR3 length equals 14 residues. The CDR3 DNA is TGTGCCAGCAGTTACCAGATTTCCTCCTACGAGCAGTACTTC. This sequence encodes CASSYQISSYEQYF.

This clonotype was detected many times. The genes are TRBV11-2 and TRBJ2-1; 11 nucleotides match TRBD2. V lost 7 bases, J lost 2 bases, and 4 bases stayed unmatched. In germline, CDR1 is SGHAT, CDR2 FQNNGV. The CDR3 spans 15 residues. CDR3: CASILAGGAYNEQFF. CDR3 nucleotide sequence: TGTGCCAGCATCCTAGCGGGGGGCGCCTACAATGAGCAGTTCTTC.

This clonotype was recorded many times. The CDR3 spells CASSSPTGTSSYEQYF. For the CDR3, the DNA is TGTGCCAGCTCATCCCCGACAGGGACCAGCTCCTACGAGCAGTACTTC. The V gene is TRBV18, the J gene TRBJ2-7, with 7 bases matching TRBD1. The CDR3 spans 16 residues. In germline, CDR1 is KGHSH, CDR2 LQKENI. V lost 5 bases and J lost 0; bases outside the gene matches: 10.

This clonotype was seen many times. The chain employs TRBV7-2 and TRBJ2-7, with a tentative D call TRBD2 (6 bases). The V end lost 1 base, the J end lost 8 bases, and 24 bases lay between the germline ends. The CDR3 runs to 17 residues. Germline V lookup: CDR1 SGHTA, CDR2 FQGNSA. The CDR3 loop reads CASSLVGGGGQVEKQYF. CDR3 DNA sequence: TGTGCCAGCAGCTTAGTGGGGGGTGGAGGCCAGGTAGAGAAGCAGTACTTC.

This clonotype was seen many times. The chain combines TRBV12-5 with TRBJ1-1; no clear D gene. The CDR3 has 15 residues. Between the trimmed V and J ends, which lost 0 bases and 3 bases, there was a span of 11 bases. Germline CDR1 LGHNT, CDR2 FRNRAP. The CDR3 bases are TGTGCTAGTGGTTTGGTACAGAGTGGGGACACTGAAGCTTTCTTT. Protein sequence: CASGLVQSGDTEAFF.

Only a few counts were recorded for this clonotype. V gene TRBV6-1 combines with J gene TRBJ2-6, with D perhaps matching TRBD1 or TRBD2 (5 bases each). Germline lookup yields CDR1 MNHNS and CDR2 SASEGT. V was shortened by 4 bases and J by 2 bases, with 12 bases between the two germline ends. The CDR3 consists of 16 residues. CDR3 region: CASSVERGTGANVLTF. In nucleotides, the CDR3 is TGTGCCAGCAGTGTTGAGAGGGGAACTGGGGCCAACGTCCTGACTTTC.

This clonotype was observed at least ten times. The V gene is TRBV18, the J gene TRBJ1-1; D is ambiguous. There are 13 residues in the CDR3. V was cut by 2 bases and J by 4 bases, with 8 bases left in between. CDR1 is KGHSH and CDR2 is LQKENI in the germline V gene. CDR3 sequence reads: CASSPASATEAFF. Written as DNA, the CDR3 is TGTGCCAGCTCACCAGCTTCCGCCACTGAAGCTTTCTTT.

This clonotype was found a few times. This chain links TRBV18 with TRBJ1-1; 8 nucleotides agree with TRBD1. The length of the CDR3 is 14 residues. Trimming removed 2 bases from V and 2 bases from J; junction bases left unmatched: 1. Germline assignment: CDR1 KGHSH and CDR2 LQKENI. The CDR3 DNA sequence: TGTGCCAGCTCACCAGGGACAGGCAACACTGAAGCTTTCTTT. Its translation is CASSPGTGNTEAFF.

This clonotype was counted many times. The gene calls are TRBV20-1 and TRBJ1-3, with no clear D. The CDR3 loop spans 15 amino acids. Germline values: CDR1 DFQATT, CDR2 SNEGSKA (reference sequence). Trimming removed 6 bases at V and 0 bases at J, with 15 bases between. The CDR3 reads CSAPTGPPSGNTIYF. Written as DNA, the CDR3 is TGCAGTGCACCTACCGGGCCTCCCTCTGGAAACACCATATATTTT.

This clonotype was detected many times. The chain links TRBV29-1 to TRBJ2-7; TRBD2 aligns across 9 bases. The CDR3 consists of 13 residues. Germline V gene lookup returns CDR1 SQVTM and CDR2 ANQGSEA. V was clipped by 5 bases and J by 4 bases; unmatched bases: 6. The CDR3 reads CSVPGTSRYEQYF. The CDR3 DNA sequence: TGCAGCGTTCCCGGGACTAGCCGGTACGAGCAGTACTTC.

The genes are TRBV7-2 and TRBJ2-7; either TRBD1 or TRBD2 may fit D (5 bases each). CDR3 size: 15 residues. The V end lost 4 bases, the J end lost 6 bases, and 19 bases lay between the germline ends. Looked up from germline, CDR1 is SGHTA and CDR2 is FQGNSA. CDR3 region: CASSSTRGRVGEQYF. For the CDR3, the DNA is TGTGCCAGCAGCTCAACTCGGGGCAGGGTGGGCGAGCAGTACTTC.

In this sample, this clonotype turned up many times. The rearrangement links TRBV10-3 to TRBJ2-7; TRBD2 matches at 11 bases. Trimming took 11 bases from V and 3 from J; bases not matched to a gene: 9. Germline V CDR1 and CDR2: ENHRY, SYGVKD. This CDR3 is 14 amino acids long. CDR3 nucleotides: TGTGCCGCTTCGGACGGGACTAGCGGCTACGAGCAGTACTTC. Its protein is CAASDGTSGYEQYF.